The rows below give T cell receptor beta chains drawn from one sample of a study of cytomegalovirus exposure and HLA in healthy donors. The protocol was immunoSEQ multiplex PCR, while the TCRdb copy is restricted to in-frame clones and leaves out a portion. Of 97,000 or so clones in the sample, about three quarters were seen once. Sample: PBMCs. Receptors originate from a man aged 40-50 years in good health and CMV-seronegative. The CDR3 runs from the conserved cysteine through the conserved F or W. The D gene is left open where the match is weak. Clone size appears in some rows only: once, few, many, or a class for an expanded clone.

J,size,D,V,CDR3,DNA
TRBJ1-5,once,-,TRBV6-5,CASRGTSSNQPQHF,TGTGCCAGCAGGGGGACATCGAGCAATCAGCCCCAGCATTTT
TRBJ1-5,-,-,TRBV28,CASSQRTGGGNQPQHF,TGTGCCAGCAGCCAACGGACCGGGGGGGGCAATCAGCCCCAGCATTTT
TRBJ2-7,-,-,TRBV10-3,CAISAGRVLDEQYF,TGTGCCATCAGTGCTGGGCGGGTTCTGGACGAGCAGTACTTC
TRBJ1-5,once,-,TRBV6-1,CASIGSASNQPQHF,TGTGCCAGCATAGGGAGCGCGAGCAATCAGCCCCAGCATTTT
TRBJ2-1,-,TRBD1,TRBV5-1,CASSSQGAELTEQFF,TGCGCCAGCAGCTCACAGGGGGCCGAATTAACTGAGCAGTTCTTC
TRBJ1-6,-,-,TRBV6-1,CASKTGLYNSPLHF,TGTGCCAGCAAGACGGGTCTCTATAATTCACCCCTCCACTTT
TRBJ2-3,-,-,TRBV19,CASSKRQAASTDTQYF,TGTGCCAGTAGTAAACGACAGGCAGCTAGCACAGATACGCAGTATTTT
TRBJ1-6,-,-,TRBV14,CASSRQYNSPLHF,TGTGCCAGCAGCCGACAGTATAATTCACCCCTCCACTTT
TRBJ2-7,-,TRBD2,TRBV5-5,CASSLVGAAGTSVQEQYF,TGTGCCAGCAGCTTGGTAGGGGCGGCCGGGACTAGCGTACAGGAGCAGTACTTC
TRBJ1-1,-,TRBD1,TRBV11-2,CASSSRTGGNTEAFF,TGTGCCAGCAGCTCCCGGACAGGGGGGAACACTGAAGCTTTCTTT
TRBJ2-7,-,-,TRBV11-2,CASSPIRGAGEQYF,TGTGCCAGCAGCCCCATCCGGGGGGCGGGCGAGCAGTACTTC